The rows below give T cell receptor beta chains drawn from one sample of a study of shared clonotypes between healthy human individuals. Here immunoSEQ multiplex PCR was the method, and the copy in TCRdb shows in-frame clones only, minus some. Found here are fewer than 3 million clones, 92% of them singletons; the top ten hold 0.37%. Specimen: naive CD4+ T cells from PBMCs. The origin of the receptors is a man between 18 and 35 years old in good health. Some clones in this sample may be carry-over from other donors' samples. Each CDR3 is given with its conserved first and last residue. The order of the fields is D gene, J gene, V gene, clone size, CDR3 DNA, CDR3 protein. D genes are given only for firm matches. Rows may omit the clone size; those that give it use once, few, many or a size class.

NA	TRBJ2-1	TRBV6-5	once	TGTGCCAGCAGTTATTCGGACAGTTCTAATGAGCAGTTCTTC	CASSYSDSSNEQFF
NA	TRBJ1-1	TRBV5-1	NA	TGCGCCAGCAGCTTGAGGCTTGGGAACACTGAAGCTTTCTTT	CASSLRLGNTEAFF
NA	TRBJ2-7	TRBV5-1	NA	TGCGCCAGCAGCGCCCAGGGGCCCCCCGCTCTTGAGCAGTACTTC	CASSAQGPPALEQYF
TRBD2	TRBJ2-1	TRBV5-1	NA	TGCGCCAGCAGCCCCCTGGCGGGAGGGATCCACAATGAGCAGTTCTTC	CASSPLAGGIHNEQFF
NA	TRBJ2-5	TRBV10-3	NA	TGTGCCATCACCCCGGGACGGGGGCCAGAGACCCAGTACTTC	CAITPGRGPETQYF
TRBD2	TRBJ2-7	TRBV9	NA	TGTGCCAGCAGCGCGGCGGGAGGCTACGAGCAGTACTTC	CASSAAGGYEQYF
TRBD2	TRBJ2-2	TRBV7-3	NA	TGTGCCAGCAGCTCCGCCGCGGGGGCCGGGGAGCTGTTTTTT	CASSSAAGAGELFF
NA	TRBJ2-2	TRBV2	once	TGTGCCAGCAGACCCGGGACGGACGCGAACACCGGGGAGCTGTTTTTT	CASRPGTDANTGELFF
NA	TRBJ1-3	TRBV28	once	TGTGCCAGCAGTGCCCAGGGTGGCACTGGAAACACCATATATTTT	CASSAQGGTGNTIYF
NA	TRBJ1-2	TRBV14	once	TGTGCCAGCAGCCCTGTGGGGAACTATGGCTACACCTTC	CASSPVGNYGYTF
TRBD2	TRBJ2-7	TRBV28	NA	TGTGCCAGCAGTTTCAAAACGGGAGGTATGGACTACGAGCAGTACTTC	CASSFKTGGMDYEQYF
NA	TRBJ2-5	TRBV27	NA	TGTGCCAGCAGTTTAGCCCTCGCCGGATGGGAGACCCAGTACTTC	CASSLALAGWETQYF
NA	TRBJ2-5	TRBV19	NA	TGTGCCAGTAGTAGGACCTACCAAGAGACCCAGTACTTC	CASSRTYQETQYF
NA	TRBJ1-1	TRBV9	NA	TGTGCCAGCAGCGGGTACGGGCGAATGAACACTGAAGCTTTCTTT	CASSGYGRMNTEAFF
TRBD2	TRBJ2-3	TRBV11-3	NA	TGTGCCAGCAGCTTAACGGGACTATCAGATACGCAGTATTTT	CASSLTGLSDTQYF
TRBD1	TRBJ1-1	TRBV6-5	NA	TGTGCCAGCAGCAAACAGGGGCGGAACACTGAAGCTTTCTTT	CASSKQGRNTEAFF
TRBD2	TRBJ2-2	TRBV4-2	NA	TGTGCCAGCAGCCATACTAGCGGGAGTACCGGGGAGCTGTTTTTT	CASSHTSGSTGELFF
NA	TRBJ2-7	TRBV5-1	few	TGCGCCAGCAGCTTGCAGGGTTCCTACGAGCAGTACTTC	CASSLQGSYEQYF